The present T cell receptor beta chain was sequenced within a study of OX40 agonist ivuxolimab in advanced cancers. Overall study: Those enrolled were approximately 87% male, with a mean age of roughly 62 years and ages from about 20 to 80. Earlier anti-PD-1, anti-PD-L1 or anti-CTLA-4 therapy was permitted; roughly 42% had received some.

Germline CDR1 reads MDHEN; CDR2 reads SYDVKM. The V gene lost 7 bases and the J gene lost 10 bases, with 16 bases spanning the gap. The CDR3 is 12 residues long. Only in-frame clones appear in the TCRdb table, and some are missing; sequencing was by immunoSEQ multiplex PCR. The sample includes 75,000 to 90,000 clones, about 94% of them seen just once. This TCR came from an adult with an advanced solid tumor such as melanoma, head and neck, liver or kidney cancer. The V and J genes are TRBV28 and TRBJ1-1; possibly TRBD1 for D (6 bases). The sample here was CD4+ or CD8+ T cells sorted from blood, taken in a trial of the OX40 agonist ivuxolimab. CDR3 bases: TGTGCCAGCACTCAGGGGCCTCTTCGAGCTTTCTTT. This gives the protein CASTQGPLRAFF.